Shown below are 11 T cell receptor beta chains from a single sample sequenced in a study of T cells in Graves' hyperthyroidism and ophthalmopathy. TCR beta CDR3 regions were amplified from RNA transcripts. TCR CDR3 regions were first amplified by RT-PCR with HTBI primers. TCRdb re-analysed the multiplex PCR reads in MiXCR, keeping a single row per CDR3 protein. This sample has 750,000 to 950,000 distinct CDR3 sequences, with 35% to 45% found just once. Sequencing was performed on blood. These receptors were obtained from a man aged 18 to 29 with Graves' hyperthyroidism.

The V and J genes are TRBV5-1 and TRBJ2-7; 8 nucleotides line up with TRBD1. The CDR3 is 14 residues long. Germline CDR1 reads SGHRS; CDR2 reads YFSETQ. J gave up 3 bases and V 4 bases, and 6 bases lay outside the gene matches. The CDR3 nucleotides are TGCGCCAGCAGCATACTACAGGGGGACTACGAGCAGTACTTC. Translating it yields CASSILQGDYEQYF.

This chain connects TRBV4-1 to TRBJ2-7; D gene uncertain. Germline V CDR1 and CDR2: MGHRA, YSYEKL. The ends were cut back, 2 bases at V and 2 bases at J, with 10 bases in the middle. The CDR3 is made up of 14 amino acids. The CDR3 reads CASSQPDRAYEQYF. As DNA, the CDR3 is TGCGCCAGCAGCCAACCCGACCGAGCCTACGAGCAGTACTTC.

The chain combines TRBV24-1 with TRBJ2-7, with a possible D match to TRBD1 (5 bases). V dropped 2 bases and J dropped 3 bases, with 13 bases sitting between them. Germline V CDR1 and CDR2: KGHDR, SFDVKD. The CDR3 sequence is 15 residues long. The chain's CDR3 is CATSDSGGALYEQYF. The CDR3 DNA is TGTGCCACCAGTGATTCAGGTGGGGCGCTCTACGAGCAGTACTTC.

At least ten counts were recorded for this clonotype. The rearrangement joins TRBV19 to TRBJ2-7, with D uncertain. Germline assignment: CDR1 LNHDA and CDR2 SQIVND (reference sequence). This CDR3 has 14 residues. V shed 5 bases and J shed 3 bases, with 14 bases lying between them. The chain's CDR3 is CASSPGPSYYEQYF. In nucleotides, the CDR3 is TGTGCCAGTAGTCCCGGGCCGTCCTACTACGAGCAGTACTTC.

A single count supports this clonotype. The chain joins TRBV7-8 to TRBJ1-1; a possible D gene is TRBD1 (5 bases). The CDR3 is 14 residues long. V lost 5 bases to trimming and J lost 8 bases, with 18 bases between them. Germline values: CDR1 SGHVS, CDR2 FQNEAQ. The CDR3 DNA sequence: TGTGCCAGCAGCGGGTGGGACTCCCGGAGGGAAGCTTTCTTT. This codes for CASSGWDSRREAFF.

This clonotype was recorded a few times. The chain uses TRBV12-3 or TRBV12-4 and TRBJ1-6; 7 positions match TRBD1. V lost 7 bases, J lost 3 bases, and 6 bases stayed unmatched. The CDR3 loop spans 15 amino acids. This CDR3 reads CASTTGARYNSPLHF. The CDR3 DNA sequence: TGTGCCAGCACCACAGGGGCACGCTATAATTCACCCCTCCACTTT.

This clonotype has just one count. The chain joins TRBV10-3 to TRBJ2-2; no clear D. The germline CDR1 and CDR2 sequences are ENHRY and SYGVKD. This CDR3 is 10 amino acids long. V gave up 6 bases and J gave up 9 bases, with 5 bases separating them. CDR3 sequence: CAISGRELFF. The CDR3 nucleotides are TGTGCCATCAGCGGCCGGGAGCTGTTTTTT.

As for this clonotype: This clone may be a read error of a much larger clone one base away. The rearrangement links TRBV29-1 to TRBJ2-2; D gene ambiguous. The germline CDR1 and CDR2 sequences are SQVTM and ANQGSEA. Trimming stripped 5 bases from V and 3 bases from J, with 4 bases between. The CDR3 contains 11 residues. In DNA form, the CDR3 reads TGCAGCGTTTGGGACACCGGGGAGCTGTTTTTT. Translation: CSVWDTGELFF.

The genes are TRBV6-1 and TRBJ1-6, with D hard to call. The CDR3 is 13 residues long. Germline CDR1 and CDR2: MNHNS and SASEGT. Trimming left V 6 bases short and J 5 bases short, with 8 bases between. The CDR3 sequence is CASRAVDNSPLHF. The CDR3 nucleotides read TGTGCCAGCAGAGCGGTAGATAATTCACCCCTCCACTTT.

This clonotype was seen ten or more times. This may be a read error: a much more frequent sequence differs by one nucleotide. V gene TRBV10-3 combines with J gene TRBJ1-5; D ambiguous. The V gene's germline CDR1 is ENHRY and CDR2 SYGVKD. The CDR3 runs 13 residues. In DNA form, the CDR3 reads TGTGCCGTCAGTGAGGCTAGCCCTCAGCCCCAGCATTTT. Translating it yields CAVSEASPQPQHF.

This clonotype showed up just a few times. The chain couples TRBV9 to TRBJ2-5; D may be TRBD2 (6 bases). The CDR3 spans 15 residues. Germline V gene data show CDR1 as SGDLS and CDR2 as YYNGEE. Trimming took off 3 bases at V and 0 bases at J, with 12 bases between the two ends. The CDR3: CASSAEGLYQETQYF. The CDR3 DNA is TGTGCCAGCAGCGCTGAGGGACTGTACCAAGAGACCCAGTACTTC.